Shown below are 17 T cell receptor beta chains from a single sample sequenced in a study of blood T cell repertoires in COVID-19. Only in-frame clones appear in the TCRdb table, and some are missing; sequencing was by immunoSEQ multiplex PCR. Of around 420,000 clones listed, approximately 91% are singletons. The sample was PBMCs or T cells enriched from blood (not recorded which). These receptors all come from a woman aged 35 to 49 with acute COVID-19.

The V gene is TRBV27, the J gene TRBJ2-1; 9 bases fit TRBD2. Germline V gene lookup returns CDR1 MNHEY and CDR2 SMNVEV (reference sequence). The CDR3 loop spans 17 amino acids. V lost 1 base to trimming and J lost 0 bases; unmatched junction nucleotides: 4. The CDR3 coding sequence is TGTGCCAGCAGTTTATGGGCTAGCGGGGACTCCTACAATGAGCAGTTCTTC. The encoded protein is CASSLWASGDSYNEQFF.

This rearrangement joins TRBV6-5 to TRBJ1-2; 7 bases map to TRBD1. The ends lost 2 bases at V and 5 bases at J; junction bases unmatched: 2. Germline V gives CDR1 MNHEY, CDR2 SVGAGI. The CDR3 contains 13 residues. CDR3 protein: CASSYPTGYGYTF. The CDR3 DNA reads as TGTGCCAGCAGTTACCCGACAGGGTATGGCTACACCTTC.

The V and J genes are TRBV7-8 and TRBJ2-7; 7 positions match TRBD1. The CDR3 has 15 residues. V was clipped by 0 bases and J by 2 bases; unmatched bases: 4. CDR1 and CDR2 from the germline V gene are SGHVS and FQNEAQ. The CDR3: CASSLAGQEAYEQYF. The CDR3 coding sequence is TGTGCCAGCAGCTTAGCCGGACAGGAGGCCTACGAGCAGTACTTC.

This sequence joins TRBV30 and TRBJ2-2; the D gene is possibly TRBD1 (5 bases). CDR1 and CDR2 (germline): GTSNPN, SVGIG (reference sequence). V lost 2 bases to trimming and J lost 3 bases, with 10 bases between them. The CDR3 sequence is 14 residues long. The CDR3 spells CAWSSLTDTGELFF. The CDR3, as DNA: TGTGCCTGGAGTTCCTTGACAGACACCGGGGAGCTGTTTTTT.

The CDR3 DNA sequence: TGTGCCTGGACCCAGAACTATAATTCACCCCTCCACTTT. This translates into CAWTQNYNSPLHF. The J gene is TRBJ1-6, the V gene TRBV30, with D unresolved. The length of the CDR3 is 13 residues. CDR1 is GTSNPN and CDR2 is SVGIG in the germline V gene (reference sequence). V dropped 4 bases and J dropped 3 bases, with 7 bases sitting between them.

The J gene is TRBJ1-2, the V gene TRBV19, with TRBD1 identical over 7 bases. The CDR3 sequence is 14 residues long. In germline, CDR1 is LNHDA, CDR2 SQIVND (reference sequence). V shed 7 bases, J shed 2 bases, and the junction held 7 bases outside the gene matches. CDR3 sequence reads: CASNRQGQNYGYTF. CDR3 nucleotides: TGTGCCAGTAACCGACAGGGCCAGAACTATGGCTACACCTTC.

J is TRBJ1-6 and V is TRBV28; 7 bases match TRBD1. CDR3 length equals 14 residues. Germline V gene data show CDR1 as MDHEN and CDR2 as SYDVKM. J gave up 10 bases and V 7 bases, and 10 bases lay outside the gene matches. The CDR3 DNA follows: TGTGCCAGCATCCATGGACAGGCCGCATCACCCCTCCACTTT. As protein: CASIHGQAASPLHF. Supplemented by reference TRBV28 and TRBJ1-6, the full variable domain reads DVKVTQSSRYLVKRTGEKVFLECVQDMDHENMFWYRQDPGLGLRLIYFSYDVKMKEKGDIPEGYSVSREKKERFSLILESASTNQTSMYLCASIHGQAASPLHFGNGTRLTVT.

CDR3 DNA: TGTGCCAGCAGCAGCGGGGGGTTCTACGAGCAGTACTTC. The encoded protein is CASSSGGFYEQYF. The chain uses TRBV2 and TRBJ2-7, with 9 bases lining up with TRBD2. The J segment lost 3 bases and the V segment lost 6 bases, leaving 3 bases of the junction unmatched. The CDR3 is 13 residues long. From germline, CDR1 is SNHLY and CDR2 FYNNEI.

The chain carries TRBV6-1 and TRBJ2-5, with TRBD1 matching 10 bases. The CDR3 has 16 amino acids. Trimming cost V 4 bases and J 4 bases; bases outside gene matches: 9. CDR1 and CDR2 (germline): MNHNS, SASEGT. This CDR3 is CASSALRTGGGETQYF. The CDR3, as DNA: TGTGCCAGCAGTGCCCTACGGACAGGGGGGGGAGAGACCCAGTACTTC.

This chain connects TRBV5-1 to TRBJ2-7; 10 nucleotides align to TRBD1. CDR3 length: 15 amino acids. V lost 0 bases and J lost 2; bases outside the gene matches: 2. Germline V gene lookup returns CDR1 SGHRS and CDR2 YFSETQ. Here the CDR3 DNA reads TGCGCCAGCAGCTTGGAGGGGACAGGGGCCTACGAGCAGTACTTC. This gives the protein CASSLEGTGAYEQYF.

The chain is built from TRBV6-5 and TRBJ2-1; tentatively, D is TRBD1 (6 bases). The CDR3 has 14 amino acids. The V end was cut by 6 bases, the J end by 8 bases, with 17 bases between. CDR1 is MNHEY, CDR2 SVGAGI, per germline. This chain's CDR3 is CASRRGFGGDEQFF. DNA of the CDR3: TGTGCCAGCAGGAGGGGGTTTGGAGGTGATGAGCAGTTCTTC.

The rearrangement joins TRBV9 to TRBJ1-3; TRBD1 matches at 9 bases. The V segment lost 0 bases and the J segment 2 bases; nucleotides outside the gene matches: 6. Germline-derived CDR1 and CDR2 are SGDLS and YYNGEE. This CDR3 spans 17 amino acids. The CDR3 loop is CASSVGRDRVAGNTIYF. CDR3 nucleotide sequence: TGTGCCAGCAGCGTAGGCCGGGACAGGGTAGCTGGAAACACCATATATTTT. Full variable domain (missing parts from reference TRBV9 and TRBJ1-3): DSGVTQTPKHLITATGQRVTLRCSPRSGDLSVYWYQQSLDQGLQFLIQYYNGEERAKGNILERFSAQQFPDLHSELNLSSLELGDSALYFCASSVGRDRVAGNTIYFGEGSWLTVV.

This clone was observed a single time. This chain connects TRBV11-2 to TRBJ2-5; 8 bases agree with TRBD1. Germline V gene sequence: CDR1 SGHAT, CDR2 FQNNGV. This CDR3 comprises 14 residues. V gave up 6 bases and J gave up 7 bases; unmatched junction bases: 10. The CDR3 loop reads CASSRDRLGRTQYF. The CDR3 nucleotides read TGTGCCAGCAGTCGGGACAGGCTTGGGCGGACCCAGTACTTC.

The rearrangement joins TRBV3-1 (or the pseudogene TRBV3-2) to TRBJ2-3; D gene uncertain. The CDR3 has 14 amino acids. CDR1 and CDR2 (germline): LGHDT, YNNKEL (reference sequence). V gave up 1 base and J gave up 14 bases, with 19 bases separating them. The CDR3 here is CASSQGGSQYPRYF. DNA of the CDR3: TGTGCCAGCAGCCAAGGTGGTAGCCAGTATCCCCGGTATTTT.

Written as DNA, the CDR3 is TGTGCCTGGAGTGTAGGGACAATAAACTATGGCTACACCTTC. Translation gives CAWSVGTINYGYTF. This chain links TRBV30 with TRBJ1-2; D possibly corresponds to TRBD1 (6 bases). Trimming stripped 0 bases from V and 2 bases from J, with 10 bases between. CDR1 and CDR2 (germline): GTSNPN, SVGIG (reference sequence). CDR3 length equals 14 residues.

The rearrangement uses TRBV11-3 and TRBJ2-7, with 8 nucleotides matching TRBD1. Germline loops: CDR1 SGHNT, CDR2 YENEEA. V shed 1 base and J 6 bases; nucleotides not matched to a gene: 2. CDR3 length: 13 amino acids. CDR3 coding DNA: TGTGCCAGCAGCTTAGGGACAGGGTTCGAGCAGTACTTC. It yields the protein CASSLGTGFEQYF.

The genes are TRBV18 and TRBJ1-3; no clear D. Trimming removed 5 bases at V and 0 bases at J, with 8 bases between. The CDR3 length is 14 residues. Germline V CDR1 and CDR2: KGHSH, LQKENI. CDR3 region: CASSTEGSGNTIYF. CDR3 bases: TGTGCCAGCTCAACTGAGGGCTCTGGAAACACCATATATTTT.